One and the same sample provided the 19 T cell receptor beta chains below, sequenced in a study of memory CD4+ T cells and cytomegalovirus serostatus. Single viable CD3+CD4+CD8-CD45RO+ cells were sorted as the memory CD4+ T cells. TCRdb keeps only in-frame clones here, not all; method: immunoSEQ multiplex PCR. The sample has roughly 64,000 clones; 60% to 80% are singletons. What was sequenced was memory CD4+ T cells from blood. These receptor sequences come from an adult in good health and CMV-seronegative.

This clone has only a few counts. The DNA for the CDR3 is TGTGCCAGTAGTCTCCGGGGGGTTGGTGAAAAACTGTTTTTT. The encoded protein is CASSLRGVGEKLFF. This rearrangement joins TRBV6-5 to TRBJ1-4; the D gene is possibly TRBD1 (5 bases). The CDR3 sequence is 14 residues long. The V gene lost 9 bases and the J gene lost 7 bases, with 18 bases spanning the gap. Germline V gene data show CDR1 as MNHEY and CDR2 as SVGAGI.

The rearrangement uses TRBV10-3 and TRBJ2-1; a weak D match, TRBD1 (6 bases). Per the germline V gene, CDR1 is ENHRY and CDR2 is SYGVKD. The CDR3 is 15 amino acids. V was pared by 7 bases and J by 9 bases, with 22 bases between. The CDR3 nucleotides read TGTGCCATCAATTTTAACAGGGATAATTTCAGTGAGCAGTTCTTC. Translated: CAINFNRDNFSEQFF.

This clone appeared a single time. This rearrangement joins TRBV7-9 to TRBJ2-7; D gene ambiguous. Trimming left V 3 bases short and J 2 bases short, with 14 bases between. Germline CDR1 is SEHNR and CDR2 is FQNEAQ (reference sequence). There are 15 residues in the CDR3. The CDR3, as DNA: TGTGCCAGCAGCTTGACATCGGGCACAGCCTACGAGCAGTACTTC. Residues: CASSLTSGTAYEQYF.

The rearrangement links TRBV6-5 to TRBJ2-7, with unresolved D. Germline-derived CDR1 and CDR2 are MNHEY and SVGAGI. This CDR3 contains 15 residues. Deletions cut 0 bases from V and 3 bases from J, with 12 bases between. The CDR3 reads CASSYSTTPYYEQYF. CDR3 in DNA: TGTGCCAGCAGTTACTCGACGACGCCATACTACGAGCAGTACTTC.

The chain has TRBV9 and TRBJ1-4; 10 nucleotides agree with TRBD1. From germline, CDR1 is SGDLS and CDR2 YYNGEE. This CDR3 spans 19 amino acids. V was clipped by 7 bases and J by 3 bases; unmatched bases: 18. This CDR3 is CASSLVKEDRGAPNEKLFF. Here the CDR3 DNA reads TGTGCCAGCTCATTAGTAAAGGAGGACAGGGGGGCGCCTAATGAAAAACTGTTTTTT.

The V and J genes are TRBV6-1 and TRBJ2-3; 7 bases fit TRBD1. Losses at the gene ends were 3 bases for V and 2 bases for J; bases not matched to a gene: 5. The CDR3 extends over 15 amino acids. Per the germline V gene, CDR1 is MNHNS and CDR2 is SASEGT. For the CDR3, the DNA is TGTGCCAGCAGTGACCGGGACAGAAACACAGATACGCAGTATTTT. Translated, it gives CASSDRDRNTDTQYF.

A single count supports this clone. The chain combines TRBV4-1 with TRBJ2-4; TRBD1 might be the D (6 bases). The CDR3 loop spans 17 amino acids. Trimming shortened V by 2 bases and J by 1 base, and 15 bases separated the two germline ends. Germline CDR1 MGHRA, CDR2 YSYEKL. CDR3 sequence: CASSQPTGYGAKNIQYF. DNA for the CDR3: TGCGCCAGCAGCCAACCTACAGGGTACGGGGCCAAAAACATTCAGTACTTC.

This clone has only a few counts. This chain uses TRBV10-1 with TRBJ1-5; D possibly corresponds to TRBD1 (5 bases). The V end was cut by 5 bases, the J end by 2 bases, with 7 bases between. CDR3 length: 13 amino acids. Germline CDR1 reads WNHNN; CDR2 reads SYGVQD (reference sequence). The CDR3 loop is CASSRGGNQPQHF. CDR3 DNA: TGCGCCAGCAGTAGGGGTGGCAATCAGCCCCAGCATTTT.

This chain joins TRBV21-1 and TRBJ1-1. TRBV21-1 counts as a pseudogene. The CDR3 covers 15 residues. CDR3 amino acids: CASSKAEGSNTEAFF. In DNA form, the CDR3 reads TGTGCCAGCAGCAAAGCCGAGGGGTCGAACACTGAAGCTTTCTTT.

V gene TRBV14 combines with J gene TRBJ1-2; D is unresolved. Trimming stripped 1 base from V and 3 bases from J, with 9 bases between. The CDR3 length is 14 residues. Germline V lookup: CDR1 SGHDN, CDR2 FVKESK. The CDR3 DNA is TGTGCCAGCAGCCAAGGGCCCTCCTACTATGGCTACACCTTC. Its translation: CASSQGPSYYGYTF.

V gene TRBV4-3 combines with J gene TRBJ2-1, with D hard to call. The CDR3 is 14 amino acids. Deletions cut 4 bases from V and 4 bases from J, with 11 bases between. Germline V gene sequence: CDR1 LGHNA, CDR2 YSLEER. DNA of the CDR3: TGCGCCAGCAGCCTAGGGTCCAGTTACAATGAGCAGTTCTTC. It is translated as CASSLGSSYNEQFF.

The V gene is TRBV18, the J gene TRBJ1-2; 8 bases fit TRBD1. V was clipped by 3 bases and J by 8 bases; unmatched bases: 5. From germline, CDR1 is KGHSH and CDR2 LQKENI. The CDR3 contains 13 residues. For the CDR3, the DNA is TGTGCCAGCTCACCGTGGACAGGGAACGGCTACACCTTC. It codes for CASSPWTGNGYTF.

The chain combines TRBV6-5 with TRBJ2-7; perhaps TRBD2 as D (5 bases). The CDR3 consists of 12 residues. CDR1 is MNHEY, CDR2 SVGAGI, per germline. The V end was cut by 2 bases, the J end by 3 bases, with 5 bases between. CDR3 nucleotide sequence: TGTGCCAGCAGTTACCGGGGCTACGAGCAGTACTTC. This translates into CASSYRGYEQYF.

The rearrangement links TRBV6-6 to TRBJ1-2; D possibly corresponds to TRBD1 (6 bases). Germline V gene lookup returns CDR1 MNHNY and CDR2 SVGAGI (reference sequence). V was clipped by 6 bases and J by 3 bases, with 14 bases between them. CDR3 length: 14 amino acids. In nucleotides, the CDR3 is TGTGCCAGCAGGTACCGGACAGCCGACTATGGCTACACCTTC. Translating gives CASRYRTADYGYTF.

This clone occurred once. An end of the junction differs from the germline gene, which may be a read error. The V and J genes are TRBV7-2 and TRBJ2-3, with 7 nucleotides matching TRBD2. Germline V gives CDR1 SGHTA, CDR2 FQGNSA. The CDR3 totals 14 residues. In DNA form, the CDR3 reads TGTGCCAGCAGCCTAGCGGACTTCCTAGATACGCAGTATTTT. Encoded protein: CASSLADFLDTQYF.

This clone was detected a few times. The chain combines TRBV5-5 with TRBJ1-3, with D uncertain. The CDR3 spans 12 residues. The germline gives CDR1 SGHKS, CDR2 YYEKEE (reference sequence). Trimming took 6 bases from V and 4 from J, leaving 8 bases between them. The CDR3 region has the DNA TGTGCCAGCACCGAGGGAGGAAACACCATATATTTT. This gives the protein CASTEGGNTIYF.

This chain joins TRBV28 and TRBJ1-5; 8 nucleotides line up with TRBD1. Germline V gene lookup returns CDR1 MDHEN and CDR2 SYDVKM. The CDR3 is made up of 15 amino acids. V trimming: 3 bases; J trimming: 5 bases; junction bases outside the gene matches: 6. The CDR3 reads CASSFLAQGDQPQHF. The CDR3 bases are TGTGCCAGCAGTTTCTTGGCACAGGGGGATCAGCCCCAGCATTTT. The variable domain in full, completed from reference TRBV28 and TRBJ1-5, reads DVKVTQSSRYLVKRTGEKVFLECVQDMDHENMFWYRQDPGLGLRLIYFSYDVKMKEKGDIPEGYSVSREKKERFSLILESASTNQTSMYLCASSFLAQGDQPQHFGDGTRLSIL.

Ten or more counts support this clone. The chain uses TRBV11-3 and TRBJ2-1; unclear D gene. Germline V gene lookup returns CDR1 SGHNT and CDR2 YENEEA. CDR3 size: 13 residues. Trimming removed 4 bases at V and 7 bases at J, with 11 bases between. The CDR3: CASSSTWGNEQFF. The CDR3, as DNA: TGTGCCAGCAGCTCGACTTGGGGTAATGAGCAGTTCTTC.

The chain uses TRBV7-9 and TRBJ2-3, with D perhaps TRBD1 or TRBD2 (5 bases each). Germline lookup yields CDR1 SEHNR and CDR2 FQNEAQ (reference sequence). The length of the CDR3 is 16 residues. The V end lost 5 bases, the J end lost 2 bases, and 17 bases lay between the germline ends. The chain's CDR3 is CASSQSFGTATDTQYF. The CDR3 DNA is TGTGCCAGCAGCCAATCGTTCGGGACCGCCACAGATACGCAGTATTTT.